This T cell receptor (beta chain) was retrieved from a study of OX40 agonist ivuxolimab in advanced cancers. On the study more broadly: Patients with prior anti-PD-1, anti-PD-L1 or anti-CTLA-4 therapy were eligible; 40% had some.

Only in-frame clones appear in the TCRdb table, and some are missing; sequencing was by immunoSEQ multiplex PCR. The repertoire includes under 40,000 clones, about 90% of them detected once, and approximately 4.8% sits in the top ten. This clonotype originated in an adult with an advanced solid tumor such as melanoma, head and neck, liver or kidney cancer. The material sequenced was CD4+ or CD8+ T cells sorted from blood, taken in a trial of the OX40 agonist ivuxolimab.

Here the CDR3 reads CASGAGGQADTQYF. Written as DNA, the CDR3 is TGTGCCAGCGGAGCGGGGGGGCAGGCAGATACGCAGTATTTT. The chain is built from TRBV2 and TRBJ2-3; 10 nucleotides match TRBD2. The length of the CDR3 is 14 residues. Germline V gives CDR1 SNHLY, CDR2 FYNNEI. V gave up 8 bases and J gave up 4 bases; unmatched junction bases: 6.